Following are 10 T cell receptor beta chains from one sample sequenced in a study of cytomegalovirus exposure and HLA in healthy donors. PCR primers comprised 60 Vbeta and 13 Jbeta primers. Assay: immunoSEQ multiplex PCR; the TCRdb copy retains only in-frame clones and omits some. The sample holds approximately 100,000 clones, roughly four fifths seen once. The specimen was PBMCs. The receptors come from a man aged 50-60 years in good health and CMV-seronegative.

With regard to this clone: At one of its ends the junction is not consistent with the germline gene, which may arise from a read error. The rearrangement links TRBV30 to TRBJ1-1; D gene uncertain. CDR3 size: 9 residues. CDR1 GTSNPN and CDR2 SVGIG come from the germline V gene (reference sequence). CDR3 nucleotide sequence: TGTGCCTGGACAGCGGACCGCGACTTT. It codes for CAWTADRDF.

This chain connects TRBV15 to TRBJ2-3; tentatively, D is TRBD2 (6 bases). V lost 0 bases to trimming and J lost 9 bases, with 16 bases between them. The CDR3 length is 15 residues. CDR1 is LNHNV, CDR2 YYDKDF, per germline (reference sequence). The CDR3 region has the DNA TGTGCCACCAGCAGAGATCGAAGTGGGGGGTACACGCAGTATTTT. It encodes CATSRDRSGGYTQYF.

DNA for the CDR3: TGTGCCAGCAGTCAGGGTTTTGACTCACCCCTCCACTTT. Protein sequence: CASSQGFDSPLHF. The V and J genes are TRBV6-4 and TRBJ1-6; tentative D call: TRBD1 (5 bases). This CDR3 has 13 residues. V was shortened by 5 bases and J by 10 bases, with 12 bases between the two germline ends. Germline V gene sequence: CDR1 MRHNA, CDR2 SNTAGT.

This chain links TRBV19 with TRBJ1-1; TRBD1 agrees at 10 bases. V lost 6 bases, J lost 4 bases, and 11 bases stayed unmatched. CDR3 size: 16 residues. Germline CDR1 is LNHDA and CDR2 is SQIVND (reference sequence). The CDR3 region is CASRGDPGQGITEAFF. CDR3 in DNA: TGTGCCAGTAGGGGAGATCCGGGACAGGGGATCACTGAAGCTTTCTTT.

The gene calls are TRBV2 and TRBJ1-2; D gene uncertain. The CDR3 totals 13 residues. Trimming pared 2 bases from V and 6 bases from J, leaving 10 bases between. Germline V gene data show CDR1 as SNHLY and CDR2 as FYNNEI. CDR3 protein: CASSENSSDGYTF. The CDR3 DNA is TGTGCCAGCAGTGAAAATTCTTCGGATGGCTACACCTTC.

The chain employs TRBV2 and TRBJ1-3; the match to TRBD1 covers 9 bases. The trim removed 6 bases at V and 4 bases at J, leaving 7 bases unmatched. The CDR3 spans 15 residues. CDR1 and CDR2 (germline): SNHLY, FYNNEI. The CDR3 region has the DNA TGTGCCAGCAGGATGACGGGACAGGGAGGAAACACCATATATTTT. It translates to CASRMTGQGGNTIYF.

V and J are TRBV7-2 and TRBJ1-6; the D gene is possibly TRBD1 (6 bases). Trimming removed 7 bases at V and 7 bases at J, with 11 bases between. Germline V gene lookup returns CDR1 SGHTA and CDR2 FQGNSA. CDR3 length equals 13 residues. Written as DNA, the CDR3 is TGTGCCAGCAACCCTACAGGGAATTCACCCCTCCACTTT. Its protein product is CASNPTGNSPLHF. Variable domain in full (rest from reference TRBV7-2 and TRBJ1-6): GAGVSQSPSNKVTEKGKDVELRCDPISGHTALYWYRQSLGQGLEFLIYFQGNSAPDKSGLPSDRFSAERTGGSVSTLTIQRTQQEDSAVYLCASNPTGNSPLHFGNGTRLTVT.

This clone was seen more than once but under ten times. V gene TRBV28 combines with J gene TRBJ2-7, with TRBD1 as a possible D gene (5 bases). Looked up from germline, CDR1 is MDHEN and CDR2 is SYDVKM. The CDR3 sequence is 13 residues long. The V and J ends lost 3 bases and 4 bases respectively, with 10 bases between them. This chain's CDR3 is CASSLSGAYEQYV. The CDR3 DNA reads TGTGCCAGCAGTTTGAGTGGGGCGTACGAGCAGTACGTC.

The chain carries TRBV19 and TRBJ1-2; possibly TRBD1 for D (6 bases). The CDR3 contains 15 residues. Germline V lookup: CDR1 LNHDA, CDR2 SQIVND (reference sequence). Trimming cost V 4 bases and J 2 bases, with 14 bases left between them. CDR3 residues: CASSNRVQRNYGYTF. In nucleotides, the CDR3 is TGTGCCAGTAGTAACAGGGTTCAGAGGAACTATGGCTACACCTTC.

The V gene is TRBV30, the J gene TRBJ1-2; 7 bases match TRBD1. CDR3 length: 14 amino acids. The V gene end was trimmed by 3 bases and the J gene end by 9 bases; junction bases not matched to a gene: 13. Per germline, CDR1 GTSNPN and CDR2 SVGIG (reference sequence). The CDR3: CAWRGGTARRSYTF. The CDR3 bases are TGTGCCTGGAGAGGAGGGACAGCTCGGAGGAGCTACACCTTC. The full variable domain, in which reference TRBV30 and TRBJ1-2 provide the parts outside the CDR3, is SQTIHQWPATLVQPVGSPLSLECTVEGTSNPNLYWYRQAAGRGLQLLFYSVGIGQISSEVPQNLSASRPQDRQFILSSKKLLLSDSGFYLCAWRGGTARRSYTFGSGTRLTVV.